The next 31 T cell receptor beta chains were all read from a single sample in a study of beta chain features in type 1 diabetes. Expressed TCRB transcripts were sequenced, since all the RNA that had been isolated was reverse transcribed. The table came from immunoSEQ multiplex PCR; TCRdb's copy has only in-frame clones and leaves some out. The sample yields fewer than 500,000 clones, approximately 15% seen once. The sample was naive CD4+ T cells from blood. The origin of the receptors is a young man in good health.

This clone was found a few times. The V and J genes are TRBV14 and TRBJ1-1, with D possibly TRBD1 on 5 matching bases. This CDR3 spans 13 amino acids. V was shortened by 1 base and J by 10 bases, with 13 bases between the two germline ends. Germline lookup yields CDR1 SGHDN and CDR2 FVKESK. The CDR3 here is CASSQGDKGRAFF. CDR3 nucleotides: TGTGCCAGCAGCCAAGGTGACAAGGGGCGAGCTTTCTTT. Full variable domain (rest looked up from reference TRBV14 and TRBJ1-1): EAGVTQFPSHSVIEKGQTVTLRCDPISGHDNLYWYRRVMGKEIKFLLHFVKESKQDESGMPNNRFLAERTGGTYSTLKVQPAELEDSGVYFCASSQGDKGRAFFGQGTRLTVV.

This clone was recorded a few times. One end of the junction is discordant with germline, which a read error may explain. The chain joins TRBV7-7 to TRBJ2-3; the match to TRBD2 covers 8 bases. Germline loops: CDR1 SSHAT, CDR2 FNYEAQ (reference sequence). The CDR3 sequence is 16 residues long. CDR3 loop: CASSLGSGRAADTQYF. CDR3 DNA sequence: TGTGCTAGCAGCTTAGGTTCCGGGAGGGCCGCAGATACGCAGTATTTT.

A few counts support this clone. This rearrangement joins TRBV5-1 to TRBJ2-7; 9 bases are a match to TRBD2. Germline V gene data show CDR1 as SGHRS and CDR2 as YFSETQ. With 0 bases clipped from V and 2 bases from J, the junction kept 3 bases outside the gene matches. CDR3 size: 15 residues. Here the CDR3 reads CASSLGLAGTYEQYV. Here the CDR3 DNA reads TGCGCCAGCAGCTTGGGTCTAGCGGGGACCTACGAGCAGTACGTC.

The chain uses TRBV29-1 and TRBJ1-1; possible D gene TRBD1, 6 bases. Germline CDR1 and CDR2: SQVTM and ANQGSEA. The V and J ends lost 7 bases and 9 bases respectively, with 27 bases between them. The CDR3 loop spans 15 amino acids. CDR3: CSALNRDKGLVKAFF. CDR3 bases: TGCAGCGCCCTCAACCGGGACAAGGGGCTCGTGAAAGCTTTCTTT.

This clone was detected a few times. The rearrangement joins TRBV9 to TRBJ2-1; D is unclear. The CDR3 runs 14 residues. Deletions cut 3 bases from V and 9 bases from J, with 16 bases between. CDR1 and CDR2 from the germline V gene are SGDLS and YYNGEE. This CDR3 reads CASSASSVPSEQFF. CDR3 DNA sequence: TGTGCCAGCAGCGCTAGTTCAGTTCCAAGTGAGCAGTTCTTC.

This clone turned up a few times. The chain uses TRBV10-3 and TRBJ2-1; maybe TRBD1 (7 bases). The CDR3 is made up of 12 amino acids. Germline values: CDR1 ENHRY, CDR2 SYGVKD. V lost 7 bases and J 6 bases, leaving 10 bases between the germline ends. For the CDR3, the DNA is TGTGCCATCACCCAGGGGGGCAATGAGCAGTTCTTC. This gives the protein CAITQGGNEQFF.

This clone turned up a few times. The genes are TRBV5-6 and TRBJ2-3; maybe TRBD2 (5 bases). CDR1 SGHDT and CDR2 YYEEEE come from the germline V gene. V was trimmed by 2 bases and J by 4 bases, leaving 14 bases between them. The CDR3 sequence is 15 residues long. As DNA, the CDR3 is TGTGCCAGCAGCTTTGGCGTAGCGCGCGCAGATACGCAGTATTTT. Protein sequence: CASSFGVARADTQYF.

This clone was counted only a few times. The V and J genes are TRBV7-9 and TRBJ2-4; unclear D gene. The germline CDR1 and CDR2 sequences are SEHNR and FQNEAQ (reference sequence). Trimming stripped 0 bases from V and 3 bases from J, with 12 bases between. There are 16 residues in the CDR3. The CDR3 coding sequence is TGTGCCAGCAGCTTAGCGTTACTAAACGGCAAAAACATTCAGTACTTC. This translates into CASSLALLNGKNIQYF.

V and J are TRBV29-1 and TRBJ2-1; D is perhaps TRBD2 (5 bases). The CDR3 sequence is 12 residues long. The V and J ends lost 8 bases and 6 bases respectively, with 14 bases between them. CDR1 is SQVTM, CDR2 ANQGSEA, per germline. The CDR3 sequence: CSLERAVNEQFF. CDR3 sequence (DNA): TGCAGCCTCGAGCGAGCGGTCAATGAGCAGTTCTTC.

Only a few counts were recorded for this clone. The gene calls are TRBV9 and TRBJ2-7; maybe TRBD2 (5 bases). Germline V gene data show CDR1 as SGDLS and CDR2 as YYNGEE. Trimming took 7 bases from V and 0 from J, leaving 14 bases between them. This CDR3 region has 14 residues. The CDR3 region is CASGGGLLSYEQYV. In nucleotides, the CDR3 is TGTGCCAGCGGAGGCGGACTCCTCTCCTACGAGCAGTACGTC.

This clone showed up just a few times. J is TRBJ1-1 and V is TRBV5-1; a possible D gene is TRBD1 (6 bases). The CDR3 loop spans 14 amino acids. Trimming left V 4 bases short and J 5 bases short, with 15 bases between. CDR1 SGHRS and CDR2 YFSETQ come from the germline V gene. CDR3 amino acids: CASSERTGSTEAFF. DNA for the CDR3: TGCGCCAGCAGCGAGAGAACAGGGTCAACTGAAGCTTTCTTT.

This clone showed up just a few times. The J gene is TRBJ1-1, the V gene TRBV5-1; D is possibly TRBD1 (5 bases). CDR1 and CDR2 (germline): SGHRS, YFSETQ. V shed 1 base and J shed 1 base, with 8 bases lying between them. The CDR3 runs 14 residues. The CDR3 loop is CASSLSGGNTEAFF. In nucleotides, the CDR3 is TGCGCCAGCAGCTTGAGTGGGGGGAACACTGAAGCTTTCTTT. Complete variable domain (other parts from reference TRBV5-1 and TRBJ1-1): KAGVTQTPRYLIKTRGQQVTLSCSPISGHRSVSWYQQTPGQGLQFLFEYFSETQRNKGNFPGRFSGRQFSNSRSEMNVSTLELGDSALYLCASSLSGGNTEAFFGQGTRLTVV.

The chain carries TRBV6-5 and TRBJ2-5; D gene uncertain. Trimming stripped 0 bases from V and 0 bases from J, with 11 bases between. The germline CDR1 and CDR2 sequences are MNHEY and SVGAGI. The CDR3 extends over 16 amino acids. CDR3 amino acids: CASSYSTWQYQETQYF. Here the CDR3 DNA reads TGTGCCAGCAGTTACTCGACATGGCAGTACCAAGAGACCCAGTACTTC.

This chain's CDR3 is CASSLVGLAIDTQYF. The CDR3 DNA is TGTGCCAGCAGCTTAGTCGGACTAGCGATAGATACGCAGTATTTT. This chain links TRBV7-2 with TRBJ2-3; 9 bases line up with TRBD2. J lost 5 bases, V lost 1 base, and 4 bases had no gene match. This CDR3 spans 15 amino acids. Per the germline V gene, CDR1 is SGHTA and CDR2 is FQGNSA.

J is TRBJ2-2 and V is TRBV5-6, with D perhaps TRBD1 (5 bases). From germline, CDR1 is SGHDT and CDR2 YYEEEE. Trimming removed 0 bases at V and 10 bases at J, with 16 bases between. This CDR3 is 15 amino acids long. CDR3 loop: CASSLDLPGLPELFF. The CDR3 DNA reads as TGTGCCAGCAGCTTGGACCTGCCAGGGCTCCCGGAGCTGTTTTTT.

This clone was observed a handful of times. The chain combines TRBV10-3 with TRBJ2-7; D remains unclear. CDR1 ENHRY and CDR2 SYGVKD come from the germline V gene. The CDR3 covers 12 residues. V was shortened by 0 bases and J by 3 bases, with 3 bases between the two germline ends. The CDR3 nucleotides read TGTGCCATCAGTGAGTCGGACTACGAGCAGTACGTC. This sequence encodes CAISESDYEQYV.

The rearrangement uses TRBV4-1 and TRBJ1-2, with D unresolved. The germline V gene encodes CDR1 MGHRA and CDR2 YSYEKL. V was trimmed by 1 base and J by 0 bases, leaving 12 bases between them. The CDR3 loop spans 16 amino acids. CDR3 sequence: CASSQAPKSTNYGYTF. The CDR3, as DNA: TGCGCCAGCAGCCAAGCACCTAAGTCAACTAACTATGGCTACACCTTC.

This chain links TRBV18 with TRBJ2-1, with D perhaps matching TRBD2 (6 bases). The CDR3 is 13 residues long. Germline assignment: CDR1 KGHSH and CDR2 LQKENI. V dropped 6 bases and J dropped 7 bases, with 13 bases sitting between them. The CDR3 sequence: CASSVGGRNEQFF. The DNA of the CDR3 is TGTGCCAGCTCCGTAGGAGGGAGGAATGAGCAGTTCTTC. Drawing the rest from reference TRBV18 and TRBJ2-1, the complete variable domain is NAGVMQNPRHLVRRRGQEARLRCSPMKGHSHVYWYRQLPEEGLKFMVYLQKENIIDESGMPKERFSAEFPKEGPSILRIQQVVRGDSAAYFCASSVGGRNEQFFGPGTRLTVL.

V is TRBV5-1 and J is TRBJ2-3; D might be TRBD1 (5 bases). The CDR3 loop spans 15 amino acids. Germline V gives CDR1 SGHRS, CDR2 YFSETQ. Trimming left V 0 bases short and J 2 bases short, with 10 bases between. The chain's CDR3 is CASSLGSRVTDTQYF. DNA of the CDR3: TGCGCCAGCAGCTTGGGTAGCAGGGTCACAGATACGCAGTATTTT. Looking up the rest from reference TRBV5-1 and TRBJ2-3 gives the full variable domain: KAGVTQTPRYLIKTRGQQVTLSCSPISGHRSVSWYQQTPGQGLQFLFEYFSETQRNKGNFPGRFSGRQFSNSRSEMNVSTLELGDSALYLCASSLGSRVTDTQYFGPGTRLTVL.

A few counts support this clone. This chain connects TRBV11-2 to TRBJ1-2; D might be TRBD1 (6 bases). The CDR3 loop spans 16 amino acids. CDR1 SGHAT and CDR2 FQNNGV come from the germline V gene. Trimming removed 5 bases at V and 4 bases at J, with 20 bases between. The CDR3 bases are TGTGCCAGCAGCAAAATTTGGACAGACACTCTCTATGGCTACACCTTC. This sequence encodes CASSKIWTDTLYGYTF.

Only a few counts were recorded for this clone. The genes are TRBV9 and TRBJ1-1; D is perhaps TRBD1 (5 bases). CDR3 length: 16 residues. V lost 3 bases to trimming and J lost 1 base, with 16 bases between them. CDR1 is SGDLS, CDR2 YYNGEE, per germline. CDR3 DNA sequence: TGTGCCAGCAGCGCCCAGGGTTCCATGCGGAACACTGAAGCTTTCTTT. Protein: CASSAQGSMRNTEAFF.

This clone has just a few counts. V usage is TRBV30 and J usage is TRBJ1-2; no clear D. Germline values: CDR1 GTSNPN, CDR2 SVGIG (reference sequence). CDR3 length: 14 amino acids. Trimming left V 3 bases short and J 2 bases short, with 13 bases between. In DNA form, the CDR3 reads TGTGCCTGGAGCGTCAATGGGGTAAACTATGGCTACACCTTC. Its protein is CAWSVNGVNYGYTF. The whole variable domain, filled in from reference TRBV30 and TRBJ1-2, reads SQTIHQWPATLVQPVGSPLSLECTVEGTSNPNLYWYRQAAGRGLQLLFYSVGIGQISSEVPQNLSASRPQDRQFILSSKKLLLSDSGFYLCAWSVNGVNYGYTFGSGTRLTVV.

CDR3 coding DNA: TGCGCCAGCAGCTTGCAACAGGGGGCGTCCGAGCAGTACTTC. Amino acid sequence: CASSLQQGASEQYF. V and J are TRBV5-1 and TRBJ2-7, with 9 bases that match TRBD1. V lost 1 base, J lost 6 bases, and 5 bases stayed unmatched. This CDR3 is built from 14 residues. CDR1 is SGHRS and CDR2 is YFSETQ in the germline V gene. Using reference TRBV5-1 and TRBJ2-7 for the parts outside the CDR3, the full variable domain is KAGVTQTPRYLIKTRGQQVTLSCSPISGHRSVSWYQQTPGQGLQFLFEYFSETQRNKGNFPGRFSGRQFSNSRSEMNVSTLELGDSALYLCASSLQQGASEQYFGPGTRLTVT.

J is TRBJ2-2 and V is TRBV19; no clear D. The CDR3 has 17 amino acids. Germline assignment: CDR1 LNHDA and CDR2 SQIVND (reference sequence). V shed 7 bases and J shed 1 base, with 19 bases lying between them. This CDR3 is CASIPRSPVLNTGELFF. The CDR3 DNA reads as TGTGCCAGTATACCTAGGTCCCCCGTCCTGAACACCGGGGAGCTGTTTTTT.

This clone was seen a few times. J is TRBJ1-1 and V is TRBV7-6; D call uncertain. The length of the CDR3 is 15 residues. Trimming took off 4 bases at V and 1 base at J, with 13 bases between the two ends. In germline, CDR1 is SGHVS, CDR2 FNYEAQ. In DNA form, the CDR3 reads TGTGCCAGCAGCTCCCTGCGGTCCGCGAACACTGAAGCTTTCTTT. Translated, it gives CASSSLRSANTEAFF.

This clone was seen only a few times. V and J are TRBV7-8 and TRBJ2-7, with D perhaps TRBD2 (6 bases). The CDR3 length is 15 residues. The V and J ends lost 5 bases and 5 bases respectively, with 19 bases between them. Germline lookup yields CDR1 SGHVS and CDR2 FQNEAQ. The CDR3: CASSTRRAPGHEQYF. CDR3 DNA: TGTGCCAGCAGCACCCGGAGGGCCCCCGGCCACGAGCAGTACTTC.

CDR3 bases: TGTGCCTGGGGACAGGGCCATCAGCCCCAGCATTTT. Its translation: CAWGQGHQPQHF. The chain links TRBV30 to TRBJ1-5, with 8 bases fitting TRBD1. V shed 5 bases, J shed 5 bases, and the junction held 2 bases outside the gene matches. The CDR3 sequence is 12 residues long. Germline-derived CDR1 and CDR2 are GTSNPN and SVGIG (reference sequence).

This clone was counted between two and nine times. The CDR3 DNA is TGTGCCAGCAGTTACTTCCCGCGTTCTACGACTGAGCAGTTCTTC. Amino acid sequence: CASSYFPRSTTEQFF. The chain joins TRBV6-5 to TRBJ2-1, with unresolved D. Trimming removed 1 base from V and 9 bases from J, with 16 bases in between. The CDR3 runs to 15 residues. The germline CDR1 and CDR2 sequences are MNHEY and SVGAGI.

This clone was observed a handful of times. The V call is TRBV23-1, the J call TRBJ2-1; no clear D. TRBV23-1 is classed as an ORF, of uncertain function. Deletions cut 2 bases from V and 5 bases from J, with 7 bases between. The CDR3 is 13 amino acids. The CDR3 is CASSQKIHNEQFF. CDR3 coding DNA: TGCGCCAGCAGTCAAAAGATTCACAATGAGCAGTTCTTC.

This chain uses TRBV30 with TRBJ1-1; 9 bases map to TRBD1. Germline V gives CDR1 GTSNPN, CDR2 SVGIG (reference sequence). The CDR3 consists of 12 residues. The J segment lost 11 bases and the V segment lost 3 bases, leaving 7 bases of the junction unmatched. In DNA, the CDR3 is TGTGCCTGGAGAGGACAGGGGACTTATGCTTTCTTT. Its protein product is CAWRGQGTYAFF.

This clone has more than one count but fewer than ten. The V call is TRBV7-9, the J call TRBJ2-1; 11 nucleotides match TRBD2. The V gene end was trimmed by 1 base and the J gene end by 10 bases; junction bases not matched to a gene: 12. The CDR3 sequence is 17 residues long. Germline V gene sequence: CDR1 SEHNR, CDR2 FQNEAQ (reference sequence). The CDR3 nucleotides are TGTGCCAGCAGCTTAGGATTAGCGGGAGGGCTCCACGGCGAGCAGTTCTTC. This gives the protein CASSLGLAGGLHGEQFF.